The source of this T cell receptor (beta chain) is a study of CD8 T cells in Susac syndrome. Sequencing of TCR beta was undertaken in CD8+ and CD4+ T cells derived from blood. The TEMRA cells underwent FACS enrichment, while the CD8+ and CD4+ T cells underwent negative isolation. RNA totalling roughly 0.45 to 1 ug underwent reverse transcription with random hexamers. TCRdb used MiXCR to reprocess the immunoSEQ multiplex PCR reads, holding one entry per CDR3 protein. The data contain about 200,000 distinct CDR3 sequences, 85% to 95% of them singletons. A note on this clonotype: At one end, the junction sequence differs from germline, possibly due to a read error.

The CDR3 totals 17 residues. Germline V gives CDR1 LGHDT, CDR2 YNNKEL (reference sequence). The chain couples TRBV3-1 to TRBJ2-7, with D unclear. This sequence was found in a human donor in good health. The sample consisted of CD4+ T cells from PBMCs. The CDR3 is CASSQANWWVPSYEQYF. For the CDR3, the DNA is TGTGCCAGCAGTCAAGCCAACTGGTGGGTCCCCTCCTACGAGCAGTACTTC.